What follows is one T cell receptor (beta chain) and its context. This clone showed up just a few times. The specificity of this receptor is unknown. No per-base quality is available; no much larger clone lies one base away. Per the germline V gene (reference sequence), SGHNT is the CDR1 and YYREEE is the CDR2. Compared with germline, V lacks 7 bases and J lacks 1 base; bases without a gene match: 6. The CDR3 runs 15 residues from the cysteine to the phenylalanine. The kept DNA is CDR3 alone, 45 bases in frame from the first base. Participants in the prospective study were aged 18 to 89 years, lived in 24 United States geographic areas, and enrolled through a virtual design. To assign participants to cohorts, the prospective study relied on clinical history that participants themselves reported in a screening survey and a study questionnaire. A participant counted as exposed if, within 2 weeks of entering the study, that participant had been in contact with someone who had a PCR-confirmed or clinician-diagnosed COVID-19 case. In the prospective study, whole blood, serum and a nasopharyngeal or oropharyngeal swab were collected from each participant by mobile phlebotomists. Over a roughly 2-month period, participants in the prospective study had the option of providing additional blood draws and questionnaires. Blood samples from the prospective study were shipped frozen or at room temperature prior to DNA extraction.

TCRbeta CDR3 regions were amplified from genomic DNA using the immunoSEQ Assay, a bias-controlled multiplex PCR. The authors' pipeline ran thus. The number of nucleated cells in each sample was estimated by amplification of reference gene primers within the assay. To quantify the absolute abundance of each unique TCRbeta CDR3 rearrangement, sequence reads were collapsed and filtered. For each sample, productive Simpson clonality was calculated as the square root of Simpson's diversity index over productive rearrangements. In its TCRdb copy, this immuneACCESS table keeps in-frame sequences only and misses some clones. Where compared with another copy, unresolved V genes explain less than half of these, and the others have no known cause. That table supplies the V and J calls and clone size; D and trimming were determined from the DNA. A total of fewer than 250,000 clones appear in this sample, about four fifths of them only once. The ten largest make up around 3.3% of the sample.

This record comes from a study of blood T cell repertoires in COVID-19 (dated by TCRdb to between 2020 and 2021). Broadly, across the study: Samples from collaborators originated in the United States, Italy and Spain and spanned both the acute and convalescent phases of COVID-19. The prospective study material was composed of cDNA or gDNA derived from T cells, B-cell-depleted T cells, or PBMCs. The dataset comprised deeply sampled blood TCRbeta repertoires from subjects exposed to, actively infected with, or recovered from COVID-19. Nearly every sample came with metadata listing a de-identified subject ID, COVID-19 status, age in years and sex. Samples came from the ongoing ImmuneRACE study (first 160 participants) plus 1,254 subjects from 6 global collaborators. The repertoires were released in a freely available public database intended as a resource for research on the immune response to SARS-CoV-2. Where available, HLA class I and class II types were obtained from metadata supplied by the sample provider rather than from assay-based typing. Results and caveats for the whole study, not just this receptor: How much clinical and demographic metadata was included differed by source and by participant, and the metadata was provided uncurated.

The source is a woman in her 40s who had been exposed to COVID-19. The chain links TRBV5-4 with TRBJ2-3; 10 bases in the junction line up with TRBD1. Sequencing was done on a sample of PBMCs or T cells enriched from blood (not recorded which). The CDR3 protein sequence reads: CASGTGVQGTDTQYF. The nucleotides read TGTGCCAGCGGGACAGGGGTCCAAGGCACAGATACGCAGTATTTT.